Here is one T cell receptor beta chain with its context. Its antigen is unknown. The sample originates from a study of cytomegalovirus exposure and HLA in healthy donors. General study points: In a later analysis, roughly 17,000 TCR beta sequences were associated with HLA alleles at 0.05 false discovery rate. A later analysis showed HLA-associated TCR beta chains outstripping equally common others in clonal expansion. For TCR beta chains, V- and J-gene trimming was later linked to a missense DCLRE1C variant. Associated with cytomegalovirus, according to the listing, were approximately 160 TCR beta chains.

Vbeta (60) and Jbeta (13) primers were used in the PCR. TCRdb's table, derived via immunoSEQ multiplex PCR, lists solely in-frame clones and lacks some. The sample comprises fewer than 200,000 clones, 75% to 85% of which are singletons, and 11% to 15% rests with the top ten. The CDR3 totals 15 residues. The germline V gene encodes CDR1 MGHDK and CDR2 SYGVNS. V lost 1 base to trimming and J lost 10 bases, with 14 bases between them. Sequenced material: PBMCs. This receptor was obtained from a woman younger than 45 in good health and CMV-seropositive. The chain joins TRBV25-1 to TRBJ1-6; unclear D gene. In DNA form, the CDR3 reads TGTGCCAGCAGTGAATCGGGGTTCTCGGGGTCACCCCTCCACTTT. It is translated as CASSESGFSGSPLHF.